The present TCR beta chain was sequenced within a study of CD8+CD57+ T cells in acquired aplastic anemia. About the study: The DNA of sorted CD4+ and CD8+ cells averaged approximately 3.4 ug. Study-wide points: Common to patients and controls were around 30 CD8+ CDR3 sequences.

This CDR3 region has 15 residues. Germline loops: CDR1 DFQATT, CDR2 SNEGSKA (reference sequence). J was trimmed by 4 bases and V by 6 bases; bases with no gene match: 12. Genomic DNA constituted the template upon which TCR beta VDJ and CDR3 profiling was performed. TCRdb re-called the reads with MiXCR, one entry per CDR3 protein. The table includes 75,000 to 90,000 distinct CDR3 sequences, about half detected once. In the case of this clonotype: Its antigen is as yet unknown.

Sequenced: sorted CD4+, CD8+, or CD8+CD57+ T cells (not recorded which) from PBMCs. V gene TRBV20-1 combines with J gene TRBJ2-7; the match to TRBD2 covers 10 bases. This sequence originates from a human donor in good health, serving as a control. CDR3 nucleotide sequence: TGCAGTGCCAGCGGGAGGACTAGCGGAGGTTACGAGCAGTACTTC. The encoded protein is CSASGRTSGGYEQYF.